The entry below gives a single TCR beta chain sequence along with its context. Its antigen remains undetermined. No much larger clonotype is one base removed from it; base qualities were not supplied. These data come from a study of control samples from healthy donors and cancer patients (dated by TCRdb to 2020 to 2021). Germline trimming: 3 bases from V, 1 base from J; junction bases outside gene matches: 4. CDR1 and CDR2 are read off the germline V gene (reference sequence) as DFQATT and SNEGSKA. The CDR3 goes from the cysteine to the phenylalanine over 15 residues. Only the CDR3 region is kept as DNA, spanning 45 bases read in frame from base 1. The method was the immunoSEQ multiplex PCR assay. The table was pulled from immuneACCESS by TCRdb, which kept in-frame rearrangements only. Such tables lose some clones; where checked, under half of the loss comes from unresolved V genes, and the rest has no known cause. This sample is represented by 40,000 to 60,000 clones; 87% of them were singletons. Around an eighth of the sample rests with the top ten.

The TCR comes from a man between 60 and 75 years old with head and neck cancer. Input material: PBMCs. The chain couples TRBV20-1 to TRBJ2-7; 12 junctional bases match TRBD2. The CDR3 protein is CSASSLAGGSYEQYF. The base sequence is TGCAGTGCTAGTTCACTAGCGGGAGGTTCCTACGAGCAGTACTTC.